This T cell receptor beta chain was found in a study of blood T cell repertoires in COVID-19. Study overall: COVID-19 samples from acute and convalescent phases originated in the United States, Italy and Spain.

The CDR3 contains 16 residues. J lost 2 bases, V lost 0 bases, and 6 bases had no gene match. Per germline, CDR1 MNHEY and CDR2 SVGAGI. Measured with immunoSEQ multiplex PCR; TCRdb has only the in-frame clones, and not every one. The profile shows about 370,000 clones, over 75% of them singletons. Participants, about 18 to 90 years old, spanned about 26 US areas. Either two negative PCRs, clearance, or symptom resolution qualified Cohort 3 donors as recovered. The genes are TRBV6-5 and TRBJ2-7; 8 bases fit TRBD1. The sequencing input was PBMCs or T cells enriched from blood (not recorded which). This TCR came from a man younger than 35 who had recovered from COVID-19. CDR3 DNA sequence: TGTGCCAGCAGTTACTCCCTCCTACAGGGGGCCTACGAGCAGTACTTC. Its translation: CASSYSLLQGAYEQYF.